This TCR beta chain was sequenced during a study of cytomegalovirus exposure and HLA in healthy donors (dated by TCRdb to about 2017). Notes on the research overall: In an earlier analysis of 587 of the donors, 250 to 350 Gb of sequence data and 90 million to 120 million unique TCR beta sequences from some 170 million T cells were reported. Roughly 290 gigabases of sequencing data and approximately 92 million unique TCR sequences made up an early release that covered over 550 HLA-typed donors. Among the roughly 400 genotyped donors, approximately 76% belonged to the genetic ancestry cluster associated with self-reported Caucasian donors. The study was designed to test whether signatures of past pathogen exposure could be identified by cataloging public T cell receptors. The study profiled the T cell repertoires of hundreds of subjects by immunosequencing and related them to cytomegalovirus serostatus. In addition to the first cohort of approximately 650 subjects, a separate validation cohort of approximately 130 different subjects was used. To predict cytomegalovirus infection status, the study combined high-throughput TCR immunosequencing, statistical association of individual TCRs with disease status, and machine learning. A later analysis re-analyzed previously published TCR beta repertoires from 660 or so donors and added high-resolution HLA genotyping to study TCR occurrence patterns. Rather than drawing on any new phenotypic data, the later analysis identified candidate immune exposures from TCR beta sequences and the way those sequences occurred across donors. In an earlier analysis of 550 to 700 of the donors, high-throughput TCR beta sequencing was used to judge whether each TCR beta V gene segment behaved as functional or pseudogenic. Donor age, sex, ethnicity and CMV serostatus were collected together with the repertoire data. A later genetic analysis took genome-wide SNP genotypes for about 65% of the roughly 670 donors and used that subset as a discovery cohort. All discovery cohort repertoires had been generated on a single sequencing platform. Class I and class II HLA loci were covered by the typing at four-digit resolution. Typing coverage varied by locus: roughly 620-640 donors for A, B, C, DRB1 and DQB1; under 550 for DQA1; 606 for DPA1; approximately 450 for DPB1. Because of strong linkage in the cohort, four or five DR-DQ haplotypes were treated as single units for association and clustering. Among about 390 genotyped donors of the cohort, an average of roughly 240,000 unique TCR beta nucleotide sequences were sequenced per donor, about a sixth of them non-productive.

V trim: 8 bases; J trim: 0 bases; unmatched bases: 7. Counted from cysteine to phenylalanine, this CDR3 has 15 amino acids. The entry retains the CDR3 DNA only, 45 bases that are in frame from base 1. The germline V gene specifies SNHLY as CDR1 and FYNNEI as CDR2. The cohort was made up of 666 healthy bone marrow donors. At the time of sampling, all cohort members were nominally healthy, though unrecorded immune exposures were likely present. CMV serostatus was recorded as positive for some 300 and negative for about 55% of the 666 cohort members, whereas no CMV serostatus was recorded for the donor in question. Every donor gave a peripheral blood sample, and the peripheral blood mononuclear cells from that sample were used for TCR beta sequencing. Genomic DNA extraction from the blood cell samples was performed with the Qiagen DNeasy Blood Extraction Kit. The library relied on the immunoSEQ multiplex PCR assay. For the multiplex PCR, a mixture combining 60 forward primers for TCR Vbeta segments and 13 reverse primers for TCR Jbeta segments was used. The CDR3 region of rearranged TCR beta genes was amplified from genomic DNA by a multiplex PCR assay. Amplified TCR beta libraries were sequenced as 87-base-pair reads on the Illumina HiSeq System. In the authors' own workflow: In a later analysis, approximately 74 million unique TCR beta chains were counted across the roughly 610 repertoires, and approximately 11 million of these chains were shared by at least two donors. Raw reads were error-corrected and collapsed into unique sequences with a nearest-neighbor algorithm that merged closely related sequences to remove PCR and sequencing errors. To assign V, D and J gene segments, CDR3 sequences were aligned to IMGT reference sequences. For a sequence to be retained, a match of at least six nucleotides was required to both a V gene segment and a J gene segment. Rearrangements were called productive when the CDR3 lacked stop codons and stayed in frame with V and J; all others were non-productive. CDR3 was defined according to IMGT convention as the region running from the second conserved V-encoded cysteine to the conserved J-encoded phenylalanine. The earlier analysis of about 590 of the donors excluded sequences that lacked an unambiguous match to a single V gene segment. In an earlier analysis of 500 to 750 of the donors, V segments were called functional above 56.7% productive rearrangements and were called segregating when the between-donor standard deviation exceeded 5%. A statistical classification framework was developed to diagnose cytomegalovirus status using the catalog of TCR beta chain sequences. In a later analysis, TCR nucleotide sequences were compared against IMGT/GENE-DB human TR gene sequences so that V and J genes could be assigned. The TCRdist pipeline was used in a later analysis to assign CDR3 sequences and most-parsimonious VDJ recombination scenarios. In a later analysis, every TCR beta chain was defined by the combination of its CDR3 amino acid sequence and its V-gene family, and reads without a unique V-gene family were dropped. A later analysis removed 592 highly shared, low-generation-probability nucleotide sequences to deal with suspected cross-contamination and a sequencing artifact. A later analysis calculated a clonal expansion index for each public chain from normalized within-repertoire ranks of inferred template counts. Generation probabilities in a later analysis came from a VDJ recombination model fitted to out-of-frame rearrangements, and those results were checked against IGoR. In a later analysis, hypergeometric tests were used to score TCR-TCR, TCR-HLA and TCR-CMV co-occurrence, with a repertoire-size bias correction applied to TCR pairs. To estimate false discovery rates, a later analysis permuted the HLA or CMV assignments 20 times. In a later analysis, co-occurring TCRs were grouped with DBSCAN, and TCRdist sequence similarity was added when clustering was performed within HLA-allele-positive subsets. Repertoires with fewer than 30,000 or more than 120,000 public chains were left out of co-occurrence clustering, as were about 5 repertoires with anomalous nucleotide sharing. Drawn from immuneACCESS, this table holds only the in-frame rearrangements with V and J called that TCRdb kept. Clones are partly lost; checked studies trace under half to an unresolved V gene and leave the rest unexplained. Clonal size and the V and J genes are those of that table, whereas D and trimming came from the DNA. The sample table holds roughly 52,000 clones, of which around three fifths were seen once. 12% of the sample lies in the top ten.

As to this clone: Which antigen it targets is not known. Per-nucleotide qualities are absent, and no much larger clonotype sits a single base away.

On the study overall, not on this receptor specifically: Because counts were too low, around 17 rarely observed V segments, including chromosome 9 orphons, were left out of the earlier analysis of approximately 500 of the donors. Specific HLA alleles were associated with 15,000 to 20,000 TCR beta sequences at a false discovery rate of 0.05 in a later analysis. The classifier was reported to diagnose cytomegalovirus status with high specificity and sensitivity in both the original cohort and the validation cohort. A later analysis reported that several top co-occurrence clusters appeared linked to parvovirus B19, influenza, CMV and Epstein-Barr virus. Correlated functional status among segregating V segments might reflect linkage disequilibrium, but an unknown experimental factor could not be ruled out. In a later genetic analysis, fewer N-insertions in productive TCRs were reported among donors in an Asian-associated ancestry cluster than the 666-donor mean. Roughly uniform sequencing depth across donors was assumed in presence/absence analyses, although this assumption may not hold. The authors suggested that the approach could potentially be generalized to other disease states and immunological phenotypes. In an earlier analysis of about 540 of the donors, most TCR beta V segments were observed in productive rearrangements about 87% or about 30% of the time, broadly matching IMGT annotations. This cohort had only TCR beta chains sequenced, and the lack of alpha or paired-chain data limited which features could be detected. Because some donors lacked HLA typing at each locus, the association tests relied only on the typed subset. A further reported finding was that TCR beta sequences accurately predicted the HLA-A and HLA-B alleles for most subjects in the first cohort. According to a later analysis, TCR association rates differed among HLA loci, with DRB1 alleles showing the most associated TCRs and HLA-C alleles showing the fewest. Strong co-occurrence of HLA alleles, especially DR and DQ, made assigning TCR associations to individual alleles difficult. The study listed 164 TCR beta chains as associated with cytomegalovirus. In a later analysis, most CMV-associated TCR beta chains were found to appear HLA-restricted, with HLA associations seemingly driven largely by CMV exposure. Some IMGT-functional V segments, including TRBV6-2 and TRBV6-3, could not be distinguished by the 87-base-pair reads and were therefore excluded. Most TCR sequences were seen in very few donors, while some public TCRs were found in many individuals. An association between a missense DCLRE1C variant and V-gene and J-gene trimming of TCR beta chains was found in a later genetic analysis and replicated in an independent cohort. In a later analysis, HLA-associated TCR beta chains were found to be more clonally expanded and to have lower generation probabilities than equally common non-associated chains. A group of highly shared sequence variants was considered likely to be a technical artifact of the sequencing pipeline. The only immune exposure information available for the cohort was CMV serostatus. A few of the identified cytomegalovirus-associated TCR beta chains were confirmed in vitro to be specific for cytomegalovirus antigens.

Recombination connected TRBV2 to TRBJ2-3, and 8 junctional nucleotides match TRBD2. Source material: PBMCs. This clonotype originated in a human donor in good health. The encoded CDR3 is CASLSSGVSTDTQYF. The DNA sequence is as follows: TGTGCCAGCCTAAGTAGCGGGGTGAGCACAGATACGCAGTATTTT.